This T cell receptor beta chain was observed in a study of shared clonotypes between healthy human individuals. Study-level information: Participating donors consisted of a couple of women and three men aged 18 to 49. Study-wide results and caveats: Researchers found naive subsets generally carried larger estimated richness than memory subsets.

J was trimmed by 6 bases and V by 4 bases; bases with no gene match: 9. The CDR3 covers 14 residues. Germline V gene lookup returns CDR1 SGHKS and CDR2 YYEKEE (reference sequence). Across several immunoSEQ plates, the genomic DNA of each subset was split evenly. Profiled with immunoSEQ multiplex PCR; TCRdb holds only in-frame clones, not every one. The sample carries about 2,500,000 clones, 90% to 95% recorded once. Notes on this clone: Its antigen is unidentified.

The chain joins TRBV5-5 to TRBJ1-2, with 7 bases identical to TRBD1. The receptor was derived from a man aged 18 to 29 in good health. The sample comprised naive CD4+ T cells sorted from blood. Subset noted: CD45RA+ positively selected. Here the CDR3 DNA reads TGTGCCAGCAGCATGCTAACAGGGGTTGATGGCTACACCTTC. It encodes CASSMLTGVDGYTF.